This record covers a single TCR beta chain. This sample was included in a study of T cells expressing NK-cell markers. For TCR beta, cDNA was produced by 5'RACE template switching with UMIs. TCRdb reprocessed the 5' RACE reads, keeping one entry per CDR3 protein, no DNA. Its clone listing holds about 460,000 distinct CDR3 sequences. Germline CDR1 is LGHDT and CDR2 is YNNKEL (reference sequence). This CDR3 has 16 residues. The receptor was isolated from a woman in her forties or fifties in good health. The chain couples TRBV3-1 to TRBJ2-3; TCRdb's D call of TRBD2 is untestable without DNA. The sequenced material came from blood T cells: a sorted CD56 or NKG2C T cell subset, CD4+ or CD8+ T cells, or bulk PBMC T cells (not recorded which). The chain's CDR3 is CASSQVLAGVQDTQYF.